A selection of T cell receptor beta chains follows, all from one sample in a study of T cells in Graves' hyperthyroidism and ophthalmopathy. TCRdb reprocessed the multiplex PCR reads via MiXCR and lists one record per CDR3 protein. The sample carries hundreds of thousands of distinct CDR3 sequences, around 20% recorded once. The sample taken for sequencing was blood. Every receptor here comes from a woman aged 50 to 60 with Graves' hyperthyroidism that later progressed to Graves' ophthalmopathy. The CDR3 runs from the conserved cysteine through the conserved F or W. D genes are given only for firm matches. A row's size may be missing; if present it is once, few, many or a size class.

J: TRBJ2-5; D: TRBD1; V: TRBV20-1; size: NA; DNA: TGCAGTGCTAGAGATGAGGACAGGGTTTGGCAAGAGACCCAGTACTTC; CDR3: CSARDEDRVWQETQYF
J: TRBJ1-4; D: NA; V: TRBV6-1; size: NA; DNA: TGTGCCAGCAGTCGGACAGCCTCTAATGAAAAACTGTTTTTT; CDR3: CASSRTASNEKLFF
J: TRBJ1-2; D: NA; V: TRBV30; size: many; DNA: TGTGCCTGGAGTAAAAACAGTGTGAGCTATGGCTACACCTTC; CDR3: CAWSKNSVSYGYTF
J: TRBJ2-3; D: NA; V: TRBV3-1; size: many; DNA: TGTGCCAGCAGCCCCCGGGACATATCAATCTCCACAGATACGCAGTATTTT; CDR3: CASSPRDISISTDTQYF
J: TRBJ1-4; D: NA; V: TRBV20-1; size: NA; DNA: TGCAGTGCTAGAGTGGTTGCAACTAATGAAAAACTGTTTTTT; CDR3: CSARVVATNEKLFF
J: TRBJ2-7; D: NA; V: TRBV6-2/TRBV6-3; size: NA; DNA: TGTGCCAGCAGTTTGGGCGACGGCGGCGCGTACGAGCAGTACTTC; CDR3: CASSLGDGGAYEQYF
J: TRBJ1-1; D: NA; V: TRBV12-3/TRBV12-4; size: few; DNA: TGTGCCAGCAGTTTTTCGGGCAGCAAAACTGAAGCTTTCTTT; CDR3: CASSFSGSKTEAFF
J: TRBJ1-2; D: TRBD1; V: TRBV3-1; size: many; DNA: TGTGCCAGCAGCCAAGAGCGGACCGGCAGGGGGTATGGCTACACCTTC; CDR3: CASSQERTGRGYGYTF
J: TRBJ2-7; D: NA; V: TRBV6-1; size: few; DNA: TGTGCCAGCAGTGTGAACCGGGACAACTACGAGCAGTACTTC; CDR3: CASSVNRDNYEQYF
J: TRBJ2-7; D: NA; V: TRBV30; size: many; DNA: TGTGCCTGGGGCCGGGAGCAGTACTTC; CDR3: CAWGREQYF
J: TRBJ2-7; D: NA; V: TRBV13; size: many; DNA: TGTGCCAGCAGCTTAGTATCTGGGACGGGGATCTACGAGCAGTACTTC; CDR3: CASSLVSGTGIYEQYF
J: TRBJ1-4; D: NA; V: TRBV3-1; size: NA; DNA: TGTGCCAGCAGCCAAGATAGGTGGGGGGCAAGTAATGAAAAACTGTTTTTT; CDR3: CASSQDRWGASNEKLFF
J: TRBJ1-6; D: TRBD1; V: TRBV12-3/TRBV12-4; size: few; DNA: TGTGCCAGCAGTTTTGCGGGACAGGGGCATTCACCCCTCCACTTT; CDR3: CASSFAGQGHSPLHF
J: TRBJ1-4; D: TRBD1; V: TRBV25-1; size: NA; DNA: TGTGCCAGCAGTGACCCCGGGACAGGGGTGGATGAAAAACTGTTTTTT; CDR3: CASSDPGTGVDEKLFF
J: TRBJ2-5; D: NA; V: TRBV20-1; size: many; DNA: TGCAGTGCTAGGGAACTGGGACTCCTGGGGGCAGAGACCCAGTACTTC; CDR3: CSARELGLLGAETQYF
J: TRBJ2-6; D: TRBD1; V: TRBV9; size: NA; DNA: TGTGCCAGCACCGCCGGAGGCAGGGGGTGGTCTGGGGCCAACGTCCTGACTTTC; CDR3: CASTAGGRGWSGANVLTF
J: TRBJ1-5; D: NA; V: TRBV19; size: NA; DNA: TGTGCCAGTAGTATATCAACTCAGCCCCAGCATTTT; CDR3: CASSISTQPQHF
J: TRBJ1-2; D: NA; V: TRBV3-1; size: many; DNA: TGTGCCAGCAGCCAAGATCTGGCAACCTATGGCTACACCTTC; CDR3: CASSQDLATYGYTF